This passage covers 17 T cell receptor beta chains from one sample sequenced in a study of shared clonotypes between healthy human individuals. Some clones are missing from TCRdb's copy, which holds only in-frame ones; the method was immunoSEQ multiplex PCR. The sample contains some 900,000 clones, 60% to 85% of which appear only once. The sequencing sample was made of memory CD4+ T cells sorted from blood. The subset denotes: CD45RA-negative fraction. The receptors were sampled from a man aged 18 to 30 in good health.

The V gene is TRBV14, the J gene TRBJ2-1; 7 bases map to TRBD2. V trimming: 0 bases; J trimming: 5 bases; junction bases outside the gene matches: 10. From germline, CDR1 is SGHDN and CDR2 FVKESK. The length of the CDR3 is 17 residues. CDR3 nucleotide sequence: TGTGCCAGCAGCCAAGATGGTGGGAGGGCCTTCGACAATGAGCAGTTCTTC. Translating it yields CASSQDGGRAFDNEQFF.

The chain combines TRBV15 with TRBJ1-5; the D is unclear. The CDR3 contains 15 residues. Germline V gives CDR1 LNHNV, CDR2 YYDKDF (reference sequence). Trimming cost V 0 bases and J 3 bases, with 9 bases left between them. CDR3 nucleotides: TGTGCCACCAGCAGAGATAAAGGCCTCAATCAGCCCCAGCATTTT. This gives the protein CATSRDKGLNQPQHF.

V and J are TRBV5-6 and TRBJ1-6; no clear D. Germline V gene data show CDR1 as SGHDT and CDR2 as YYEEEE. Trimming cost V 4 bases and J 9 bases, with 14 bases left between them. The CDR3 totals 14 residues. CDR3 protein: CASSPTGSGSPLHF. CDR3 sequence (DNA): TGTGCCAGCAGCCCAACCGGGAGCGGTTCACCCCTCCACTTT.

The chain carries TRBV18 and TRBJ2-4; D ambiguous. This CDR3 comprises 13 residues. V was clipped by 3 bases and J by 4 bases, with 7 bases between them. Germline V gene data show CDR1 as KGHSH and CDR2 as LQKENI. The CDR3: CASSPTEKNIQYF. Written as DNA, the CDR3 is TGTGCCAGCTCACCGACCGAAAAAAACATTCAGTACTTC.

The chain joins TRBV30 to TRBJ2-5; maybe TRBD2 (5 bases). The germline V and J ends were trimmed by 2 bases and 5 bases, with 18 bases remaining between them. The CDR3 length is 15 residues. Germline values: CDR1 GTSNPN, CDR2 SVGIG (reference sequence). The CDR3 DNA sequence: TGTGCCTGGAGTACCGGGGTAGGCCCGGGGGAGACCCAGTACTTC. The encoded protein is CAWSTGVGPGETQYF.

This chain's CDR3 is CASGTNLRKDTQYF. CDR3 nucleotides: TGTGCCAGCGGCACGAACCTTAGAAAGGATACGCAGTATTTT. The chain recombines TRBV2 with TRBJ2-3; D is unclear. In germline, CDR1 is SNHLY, CDR2 FYNNEI. This CDR3 contains 14 residues. The V gene lost 8 bases and the J gene lost 6 bases, with 18 bases spanning the gap.

The chain is built from TRBV5-1 and TRBJ2-3; D is unresolved. This CDR3 comprises 14 residues. The ends were cut back, 0 bases at V and 6 bases at J, with 11 bases in the middle. CDR1 and CDR2 from the germline V gene are SGHRS and YFSETQ. The CDR3: CASSLDSPRDTQYF. In nucleotides, the CDR3 is TGCGCCAGCAGCTTGGACAGCCCCAGGGATACGCAGTATTTT.

The rearrangement uses TRBV12-5 and TRBJ2-5; 10 bases line up with TRBD2. Germline loops: CDR1 LGHNT, CDR2 FRNRAP. The CDR3 runs 15 residues. The J segment lost 5 bases and the V segment lost 7 bases, leaving 10 bases of the junction unmatched. CDR3 bases: TGTGCTAGTGACCCCCAGCGGGGGGGCGAGGAGACCCAGTACTTC. Protein: CASDPQRGGEETQYF.

Regarding this clone: Other DNA sequences in the same sample also yield this CDR3. V gene TRBV2 combines with J gene TRBJ1-3; D gene ambiguous. The CDR3 runs 13 residues. Per the germline V gene, CDR1 is SNHLY and CDR2 is FYNNEI. V lost 6 bases, J lost 2 bases, and 8 bases lay in between. The CDR3: CASRVGPGNTIYF. CDR3 bases: TGTGCCAGCAGGGTTGGTCCTGGAAACACCATATATTTT.

This CDR3 reads CASSPSGGNTIYF. The DNA for the CDR3 is TGTGCCAGCAGTCCCTCGGGAGGGAACACCATATATTTT. The J gene is TRBJ1-3, the V gene TRBV27, with unresolved D. This CDR3 is 13 amino acids long. The V end lost 5 bases, the J end lost 7 bases, and 12 bases lay between the germline ends. CDR1 is MNHEY and CDR2 is SMNVEV in the germline V gene (reference sequence).

The gene calls are TRBV2 and TRBJ1-5; perhaps TRBD1 as D (5 bases). V was pared by 4 bases and J by 2 bases, with 18 bases between. CDR3 length: 17 amino acids. Germline CDR1 and CDR2: SNHLY and FYNNEI. The CDR3 coding sequence is TGTGCCAGCAGTGCCCGGCAGGGTTTTGATCGCAATCAGCCCCAGCATTTT. Encoded protein: CASSARQGFDRNQPQHF.

V usage is TRBV18 and J usage is TRBJ1-3; no clear D gene. The CDR3 is 16 amino acids. Germline assignment: CDR1 KGHSH and CDR2 LQKENI. The V and J ends lost 6 bases and 0 bases respectively, with 15 bases between them. Here the CDR3 reads CASSKTGTDSGNTIYF. The DNA of the CDR3 is TGTGCCAGCTCGAAGACGGGAACAGACTCTGGAAACACCATATATTTT.

The chain is built from TRBV7-2 and TRBJ1-3; D not resolved. The germline V gene encodes CDR1 SGHTA and CDR2 FQGNSA. Trimming removed 5 bases at V and 2 bases at J, with 16 bases between. This CDR3 has 16 residues. CDR3 coding DNA: TGTGCCAGCAGCCGTTCCCTCCCAGGAGCTGGAAACACCATATATTTT. Encoded protein: CASSRSLPGAGNTIYF.

V is TRBV5-6 and J is TRBJ1-5; D unclear. Trimming pared 1 base from V and 5 bases from J, leaving 22 bases between. Germline V CDR1 and CDR2: SGHDT, YYEEEE. The CDR3 covers 18 residues. The CDR3 bases are TGTGCCAGCAGCTTGTCTCTGGACTCCCGAACCAAGGATCAGCCCCAGCATTTT. Translating it yields CASSLSLDSRTKDQPQHF.

This rearrangement joins TRBV7-2 to TRBJ2-2, with D perhaps matching TRBD2 (6 bases). The CDR3 totals 15 residues. The germline gives CDR1 SGHTA, CDR2 FQGNSA. With 7 bases removed from V and 3 bases from J, the gap between germline ends came to 15 bases. CDR3 amino acids: CASTRSEGYTGELFF. In nucleotides, the CDR3 is TGTGCCAGCACCCGATCGGAGGGATACACCGGGGAGCTGTTTTTT.

The J gene is TRBJ1-1, the V gene TRBV27, with D uncertain. Per the germline V gene, CDR1 is MNHEY and CDR2 is SMNVEV (reference sequence). Trimming left V 0 bases short and J 1 base short, with 9 bases between. The CDR3 sequence is 15 residues long. The CDR3 region is CASSLSGIRNTEAFF. DNA for the CDR3: TGTGCCAGCAGTTTATCTGGGATCAGGAACACTGAAGCTTTCTTT.

This chain connects TRBV13 to TRBJ1-1; D is undetermined. Germline loops: CDR1 PRHDT, CDR2 FYEKMQ (reference sequence). CDR3 length: 13 residues. The V gene lost 5 bases and the J gene lost 5 bases, with 12 bases spanning the gap. The CDR3 region has the DNA TGTGCCAGCAGCGCAACTCAGAGAACTGAAGCTTTCTTT. Translating gives CASSATQRTEAFF.